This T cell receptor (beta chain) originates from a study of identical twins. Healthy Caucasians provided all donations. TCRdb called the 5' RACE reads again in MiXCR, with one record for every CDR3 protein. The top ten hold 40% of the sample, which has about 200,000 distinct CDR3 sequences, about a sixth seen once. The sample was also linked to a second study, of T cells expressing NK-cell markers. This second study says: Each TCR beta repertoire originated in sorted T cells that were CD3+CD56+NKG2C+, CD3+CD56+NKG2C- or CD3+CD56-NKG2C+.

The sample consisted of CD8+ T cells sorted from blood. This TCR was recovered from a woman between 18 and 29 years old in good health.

CDR3 amino acids: CASSPGPSGQPQHF. The CDR3 nucleotides are TGTGCCAGCAGCCCCGGGCCCTCCGGTCAGCCCCAGCATTTT. The rearrangement uses TRBV7-6 and TRBJ1-5; no firm D call. This CDR3 comprises 14 residues. V was pared by 5 bases and J by 6 bases, with 14 bases between. Germline V CDR1 and CDR2: SGHVS, FNYEAQ.